This T cell receptor (beta chain) was retrieved from a study of shared clonotypes between healthy human individuals. Every subset had its genomic DNA shared out evenly among several immunoSEQ plates. Ten immunoSEQ deep assay plates were used to sequence unsorted PBMC DNA. Per the original methods: Filtering differed since immunoSEQ provided only junctions, with no quality scores. Some clones are missing from TCRdb's copy, which holds only in-frame ones; the method was immunoSEQ multiplex PCR. V and J calls and clone size are as listed in that table; D and trimming were resolved from the DNA. The sample holds around 500,000 clones, 70% to 80% seen once. A note on this clone: The identical CDR3 is also encoded by other nucleotide sequences in the sample.

From germline, CDR1 is LGHNA and CDR2 YSLEER. V was pared by 3 bases and J by 6 bases, with 9 bases of the junction left unmatched. CDR3 length equals 15 residues. The unsorted samples had tens of millions of PBMCs used for genomic DNA. The genes are TRBV4-3 and TRBJ2-7; 9 positions match TRBD1. Source material: PBMCs. This TCR came from a woman aged 40 to 55 in good health. Some clones in this sample may be carry-over from other donors' samples. In DNA form, the CDR3 reads TGCGCCAGCAGCCACCCGGGACAGGGTGTGGGCGAGCAGTACTTC. It is translated as CASSHPGQGVGEQYF.